The T cell receptor beta chain under discussion was sequenced for a study of shared clonotypes between healthy human individuals. Study-wide background: In total, the donors were two women and a few men aged 18 to 49. Notes on the study in general: Though the depth was large, rarefaction showed that sorted-subset sequencing was incomplete. Measured sharing among donors was expected to vary with sequencing depth.

The CDR3 is 14 amino acids. The V end lost 6 bases, the J end lost 3 bases, and 9 bases lay between the germline ends. From germline, CDR1 is MNHEY and CDR2 SMNVEV (reference sequence). On this clone: Its target is unknown.

Clones were sequenced by immunoSEQ multiplex PCR, and TCRdb holds only the in-frame ones, with some missing. Among 2,500,000 or so clones listed, around 90% were seen once. The gene calls are TRBV27 and TRBJ2-6; no clear D gene. The specimen was naive CD4+ T cells sorted from blood. Stated subset: CD45RA+ positively selected. This TCR came from a young man in good health. The chain's CDR3 is CASRLTGGANVLTF. DNA for the CDR3: TGTGCCAGCAGACTTACGGGTGGGGCCAACGTCCTGACTTTC.